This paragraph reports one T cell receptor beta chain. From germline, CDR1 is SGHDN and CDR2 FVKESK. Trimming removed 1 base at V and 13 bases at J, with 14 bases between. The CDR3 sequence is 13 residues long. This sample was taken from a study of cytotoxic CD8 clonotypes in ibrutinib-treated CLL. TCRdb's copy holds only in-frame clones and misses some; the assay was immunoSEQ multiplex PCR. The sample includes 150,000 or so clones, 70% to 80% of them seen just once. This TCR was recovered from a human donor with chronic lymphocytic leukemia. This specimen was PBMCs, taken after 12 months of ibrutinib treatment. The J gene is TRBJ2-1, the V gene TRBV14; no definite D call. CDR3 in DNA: TGTGCCAGCAGCCAAGGATGGAGATCCTCCCAGTTCTTC. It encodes CASSQGWRSSQFF.